A selection of T cell receptor beta chains follows, all from one sample in a study of OX40 agonist ivuxolimab in advanced cancers. Produced via immunoSEQ multiplex PCR; TCRdb's table is partial and in-frame only. Of roughly 98,000 clones in the sample, about 86% were seen once. Sequencing was performed on CD4+ or CD8+ T cells sorted from blood, taken in a trial of the OX40 agonist ivuxolimab. These receptors all come from an adult with an advanced solid tumor such as melanoma, head and neck, liver or kidney cancer. CDR3s include the opening cysteine and the closing phenylalanine or tryptophan. The D gene is left open where the match is weak. The size field is filled for only some rows; it gives once, few, many or a size class.

V gene,clone size,D gene,J gene,CDR3 protein,CDR3 DNA
TRBV28,once,-,TRBJ1-1,CASSLPLRGTEAFF,TGTGCCAGCAGTTTACCCTTAAGAGGCACTGAAGCTTTCTTT
TRBV18,few,-,TRBJ1-1,CASSPGRATEAFF,TGTGCCAGCTCACCTGGACGGGCAACTGAAGCTTTCTTT
TRBV7-3,-,-,TRBJ1-1,CASSLQQNTEAFF,TGTGCCAGCAGCTTACAACAGAACACTGAAGCTTTCTTT
TRBV6-5,-,-,TRBJ2-7,CASSSDMREQYF,TGTGCCAGCAGTTCGGACATGAGGGAGCAGTACTTC
TRBV5-4,-,-,TRBJ1-2,CASSLEGSRFGGYTF,TGTGCCAGCAGCTTGGAGGGGTCCCGGTTTGGTGGCTACACCTTC
TRBV6-5,once,TRBD1,TRBJ1-5,CASRIGQGGQPQHF,TGTGCCAGCAGAATTGGACAGGGAGGTCAGCCCCAGCATTTT
TRBV13,-,TRBD2,TRBJ2-1,CASSLDSSGGASSYNEQFF,TGTGCCAGCAGCTTAGATAGTAGCGGGGGCGCCAGCTCCTACAATGAGCAGTTCTTC
TRBV5-4,-,TRBD1,TRBJ1-1,CASSPGQGFPRPEAFF,TGTGCCAGCAGCCCGGGACAGGGTTTCCCACGGCCTGAAGCTTTCTTT
TRBV4-2,once,-,TRBJ1-1,CASSPVDGWTEAFF,TGTGCCAGCAGCCCCGTCGACGGTTGGACTGAAGCTTTCTTT
TRBV9,-,-,TRBJ1-4,CASSVEGGRSEKLFF,TGTGCCAGCAGCGTAGAAGGGGGGAGAAGTGAAAAACTGTTTTTT
TRBV7-6,-,TRBD2,TRBJ2-3,CASRGTRTDTQYF,TGTGCCAGCAGAGGGACTAGGACAGATACGCAGTATTTT
TRBV5-8,few,TRBD1,TRBJ2-6,CASSLTGTGANVLTF,TGTGCCAGCAGCCTGACAGGGACCGGGGCCAACGTCCTGACTTTC
TRBV7-3,few,-,TRBJ2-2,CASSSLRAGELFF,TGTGCCAGCAGTTCGTTGAGGGCCGGGGAGCTGTTTTTT
TRBV7-2,-,TRBD1,TRBJ2-5,CASSLAGQGETQYF,TGTGCCAGCAGCTTAGCGGGACAGGGAGAGACCCAGTACTTC
TRBV5-1,-,TRBD2,TRBJ2-7,CASSLGLAGGIYEQYF,TGCGCCAGCAGCCTAGGACTAGCGGGAGGTATCTACGAGCAGTACTTC
TRBV2,-,-,TRBJ2-1,CASSEAGGVTIYNEQFF,TGTGCCAGCAGTGAAGCAGGAGGGGTGACGATCTACAATGAGCAGTTCTTC
TRBV11-2,-,-,TRBJ1-3,CASSLVGGGRNTIYF,TGTGCCAGCAGCTTAGTCGGCGGGGGCCGGAACACCATATATTTT
TRBV5-5,-,-,TRBJ2-7,CASSRVLIRGEQYF,TGTGCCAGCAGCCGGGTTTTGATCAGAGGCGAGCAGTACTTC
TRBV6-4,-,TRBD1,TRBJ1-2,CASSPGTGGWYGYTF,TGTGCCAGCAGCCCCGGGACAGGGGGCTGGTATGGCTACACCTTC
TRBV6-1,-,-,TRBJ1-5,CASSGPEPSPQHF,TGTGCCAGCAGTGGACCCGAGCCATCGCCCCAGCATTTT
TRBV27,-,-,TRBJ1-1,CASRLGGAKGASEAFF,TGTGCCAGCAGGCTCGGGGGGGCGAAGGGTGCGTCTGAAGCTTTCTTT
TRBV28,-,TRBD2,TRBJ2-2,CASRLAGEGTGELFF,TGTGCCAGCAGACTAGCGGGAGAAGGAACCGGGGAGCTGTTTTTT
TRBV5-1,once,-,TRBJ2-3,CASSLEASRSTDTQYF,TGCGCCAGCAGCTTGGAGGCTAGCAGAAGCACAGATACGCAGTATTTT
TRBV13,-,TRBD2,TRBJ2-1,CASMQLAGEVEQFF,TGTGCCAGCATGCAACTAGCGGGAGAAGTAGAGCAGTTCTTC
TRBV18,few,-,TRBJ2-1,CASSLGTGYNEQFF,TGTGCCAGCTCATTGGGGACGGGGTACAATGAGCAGTTCTTC
TRBV5-4,-,TRBD2,TRBJ2-7,CASSAGLAGVPYEQYF,TGTGCCAGCAGCGCCGGACTAGCGGGAGTTCCCTACGAGCAGTACTTC
TRBV7-9,once,-,TRBJ1-2,CASSLAIGPQGSGYTF,TGTGCCAGCAGCTTAGCTATCGGACCCCAAGGAAGTGGCTACACCTTC
TRBV6-6,-,-,TRBJ2-2,CASQGNRELFF,TGTGCCAGCCAGGGGAACCGGGAGCTGTTTTTT
TRBV19,-,TRBD1,TRBJ1-1,CASSSGRGWTEAFF,TGTGCCAGTAGTTCCGGCAGGGGGTGGACTGAAGCTTTCTTT
TRBV28,few,TRBD2,TRBJ2-1,CASKTGGFIGGSYNEQFF,TGTGCCAGCAAGACGGGAGGGTTCATCGGGGGCTCCTACAATGAGCAGTTCTTC
TRBV6-5,-,TRBD2,TRBJ2-3,CASRSGLAGTDTQYF,TGTGCCAGCAGATCAGGACTAGCGGGGACAGATACGCAGTATTTT
TRBV6-5,-,TRBD2,TRBJ2-1,CATGRGEQFF,TGTGCCACCGGGAGGGGTGAGCAGTTCTTC
TRBV4-2,-,TRBD1,TRBJ2-7,CASSQDLGQSEQYF,TGTGCCAGCAGCCAAGATTTGGGACAGAGCGAGCAGTACTTC
TRBV5-1,-,-,TRBJ1-2,CASSLYQTDGYTF,TGCGCCAGCAGCTTGTACCAGACCGATGGCTACACCTTC
TRBV2,-,-,TRBJ1-6,CASTPILDSPLHF,TGTGCCAGCACTCCTATATTGGATTCACCCCTCCACTTT
TRBV14,-,-,TRBJ2-7,CASSQARGAYEQYF,TGTGCCAGCAGCCAAGCAAGGGGAGCCTACGAGCAGTACTTC